This note documents a single T cell receptor beta chain sequence. Its target is unknown. Other nucleotide sequences in the sample specify the same CDR3. The data were obtained in a study of shared clonotypes between healthy human individuals. Study results and limitations: Sampling used blood alone; tissue repertoires probably differ. Naive subsets, compared against memory subsets, generally had larger estimated richness values. Among several donors, roughly 5% of naive CD4 clonotypes were found in common.

The table came from immunoSEQ multiplex PCR; TCRdb's copy has only in-frame clones and leaves some out. The data show about 2.4 million clones, 90% to 95% seen once. This receptor was obtained from a man younger than 35 in good health. Some clones in this sample may be carry-over from other donors' samples. Material for sequencing was naive CD4+ T cells from PBMCs. The subset: CD45RA+ positively selected.

This chain's CDR3 is CSVEDGGYEQYF. The CDR3 coding sequence is TGCAGCGTTGAAGATGGGGGCTACGAGCAGTACTTC. The rearrangement uses TRBV29-1 and TRBJ2-7; D might be TRBD1 or TRBD2, each matching 5 bases. Trimming cost V 0 bases and J 3 bases, with 6 bases left between them. The CDR3 is 12 residues long. The germline V gene has CDR1 SQVTM and CDR2 ANQGSEA.